What follows describes a single T cell receptor beta chain. Its antigen is as yet unknown. This sample was taken from a study of shared clonotypes between healthy human individuals. Measured with immunoSEQ multiplex PCR; TCRdb has only the in-frame clones, and not every one. In the table there are 2 million to 2.5 million clones, 90% to 97% of which are singletons. Study outcomes and limitations: Generally, naive subsets came out with larger estimated richness than memory subsets.

The V gene lost 0 bases and the J gene lost 3 bases, with 5 bases spanning the gap. This CDR3 region has 13 residues. Germline V gene data show CDR1 as SGDLS and CDR2 as YYNGEE. Sequencing used naive CD4+ T cells sorted from blood. Subset reported: CD45RA+ positively selected. The V gene is TRBV9, the J gene TRBJ2-3; D remains ambiguous. This TCR derives from a man aged 18 to 29 in good health. CDR3 region: CASSVEQTDTQYF. CDR3 in DNA: TGTGCCAGCAGCGTAGAACAGACAGATACGCAGTATTTT. Full variable domain (outside the CDR3, taken from reference TRBV9 and TRBJ2-3): DSGVTQTPKHLITATGQRVTLRCSPRSGDLSVYWYQQSLDQGLQFLIQYYNGEERAKGNILERFSAQQFPDLHSELNLSSLELGDSALYFCASSVEQTDTQYFGPGTRLTVL.